The clone carrying this T cell receptor (beta chain) was counted once. Germline lookup yields CDR1 SGHTA and CDR2 FQGNSA. The junction had 6 bases not matched to a gene; V was cut back by 2 bases and J by 5 bases. The CDR3 loop spans 14 amino acids. This entry comes from a study of blood T cell repertoires in COVID-19. Study as a whole: Acute and convalescent COVID-19 samples came from the United States, Italy and Spain.

Per the study methods: Nucleated cell counts were estimated from reference gene primer amplification. Using immunoSEQ multiplex PCR, the repertoire was profiled, and TCRdb retains in-frame clones only, with some absent. The V and J calls and the clone size are those of that table, but D and trimming were determined from the DNA. The table includes around 100,000 clones, about 91% detected once. The chain has TRBV7-2 and TRBJ2-7, with TRBD2 identical over 7 bases. This TCR was sampled from a human donor with active COVID-19. The donor label of this sample is uncertain. Sequences were obtained from peripheral blood. CDR3 sequence reads: CASSLIEGGNEQYF. CDR3 bases: TGTGCCAGCAGCTTAATAGAGGGAGGGAACGAGCAGTACTTC.